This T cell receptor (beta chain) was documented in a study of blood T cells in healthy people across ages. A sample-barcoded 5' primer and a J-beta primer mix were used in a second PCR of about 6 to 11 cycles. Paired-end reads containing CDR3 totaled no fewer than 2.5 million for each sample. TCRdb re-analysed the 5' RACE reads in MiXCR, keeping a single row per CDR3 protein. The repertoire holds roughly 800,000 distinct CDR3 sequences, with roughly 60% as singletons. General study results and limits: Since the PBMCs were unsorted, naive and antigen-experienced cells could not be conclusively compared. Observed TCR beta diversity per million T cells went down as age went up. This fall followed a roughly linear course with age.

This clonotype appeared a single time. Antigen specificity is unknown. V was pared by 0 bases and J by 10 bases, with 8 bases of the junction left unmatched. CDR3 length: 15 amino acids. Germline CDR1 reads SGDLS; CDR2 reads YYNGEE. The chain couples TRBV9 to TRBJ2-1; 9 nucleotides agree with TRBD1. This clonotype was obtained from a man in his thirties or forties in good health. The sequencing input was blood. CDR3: CASSVGGQGWGEQFF. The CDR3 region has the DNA TGTGCCAGCAGCGTAGGAGGACAGGGGTGGGGCGAGCAGTTCTTC.